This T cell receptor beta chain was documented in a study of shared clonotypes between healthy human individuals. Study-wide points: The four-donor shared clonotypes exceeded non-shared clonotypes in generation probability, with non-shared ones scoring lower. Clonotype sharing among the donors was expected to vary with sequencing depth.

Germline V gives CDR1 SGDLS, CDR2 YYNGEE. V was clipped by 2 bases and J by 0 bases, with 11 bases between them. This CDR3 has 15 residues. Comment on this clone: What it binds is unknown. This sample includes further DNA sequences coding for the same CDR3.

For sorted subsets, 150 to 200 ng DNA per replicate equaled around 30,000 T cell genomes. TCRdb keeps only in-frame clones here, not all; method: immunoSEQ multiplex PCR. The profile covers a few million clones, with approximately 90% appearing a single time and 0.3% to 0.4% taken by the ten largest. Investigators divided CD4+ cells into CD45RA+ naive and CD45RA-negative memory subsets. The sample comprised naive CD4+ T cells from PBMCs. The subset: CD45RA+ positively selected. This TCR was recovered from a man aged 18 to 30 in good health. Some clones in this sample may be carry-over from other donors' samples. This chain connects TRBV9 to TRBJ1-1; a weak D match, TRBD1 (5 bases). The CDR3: CASSVDGALNTEAFF. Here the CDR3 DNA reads TGTGCCAGCAGCGTGGATGGGGCCCTGAACACTGAAGCTTTCTTT.